A selection of T cell receptor beta chains follows, all from one sample in a study of graft-versus-host responses after intestinal transplantation. The protocol was immunoSEQ multiplex PCR, while the TCRdb copy is restricted to in-frame clones and leaves out a portion. This table holds more than 50,000 clones, around nine tenths found once. The sequenced sample was PBMCs, obtained roughly 120 days after intestinal transplantation. These receptors all come from a human patient who received an intestinal transplant, so some T cells may come from the graft donor. Both conserved end residues are part of each CDR3. The D gene is left open where the match is weak. Some rows have no size entry. The others give once, few or many, or a class for an expanded clone.

J gene | clone size | V gene | D gene | CDR3 DNA | CDR3 protein
TRBJ2-3 | . | TRBV7-3 | . | TGTGCCAGCAGCCGCATAAACACAGATACGCAGTATTTT | CASSRINTDTQYF
TRBJ2-7 | . | TRBV28 | . | TGTGCCAGCAGACCCACATGGGGGATTAGGTCGCTCGAGCAGTACTTC | CASRPTWGIRSLEQYF
TRBJ2-6 | once | TRBV4-1 | . | TGCGCCAGCAGCCAAGACGGGGGATCCCTGTCTGGGGCCAACGTCCTGACTTTC | CASSQDGGSLSGANVLTF
TRBJ2-3 | . | TRBV7-8 | . | TGTGCCAGCAGCTCCATCAGGGAGCTGGGCACAGATACGCAGTATTTT | CASSSIRELGTDTQYF
TRBJ1-5 | once | TRBV19 | . | TGTGCCAGTAGTATAGTATGGCACCCCGATCAGCCCCAGCATTTT | CASSIVWHPDQPQHF
TRBJ2-7 | . | TRBV7-9 | . | TGTGCCAGCAGCTTATCCGACGGGAGCTCCTACGAGCAGTACTTC | CASSLSDGSSYEQYF
TRBJ2-6 | . | TRBV2 | TRBD1 | TGTGCCAGACAGGGGATACCCTCTGGGGCCAACGTCCTGACTTTC | CARQGIPSGANVLTF
TRBJ2-5 | . | TRBV5-8 | TRBD1 | TGTGCCAGCAGCTGGACAGGGGGTCGAAAGACCCAGTACTTC | CASSWTGGRKTQYF
TRBJ2-5 | . | TRBV11-3 | . | TGTGCCAGCAGCGGGGAAGGAGAGACCCAGTACTTC | CASSGEGETQYF
TRBJ2-2 | . | TRBV2 | . | TGTGCCAGGAGGGACCCGGGAGGGGAGCTGTTTTTT | CARRDPGGELFF
TRBJ2-7 | . | TRBV29-1 | . | TGCAGCGTTCCCCAGGGTGACGAGCAGTACTTC | CSVPQGDEQYF
TRBJ2-5 | . | TRBV19 | . | TGTGCCAGTAGTCCACGGACGGGGAGCCAAGAGACCCAGTACTTC | CASSPRTGSQETQYF
TRBJ1-6 | . | TRBV19 | . | TGTGCCAGTAGACGGGTTAATTCACCCCTCCACTTT | CASRRVNSPLHF
TRBJ2-7 | . | TRBV5-1 | TRBD2 | TGCGCCAGCGGGACTAGCGGGAGTACTTACGAGCAGTACTTC | CASGTSGSTYEQYF
TRBJ1-5 | . | TRBV10-1 | . | TGCGCCAATCTACGACGAGTACCTTACGATAGCAATCAGCCCCAGCATTTT | CANLRRVPYDSNQPQHF
TRBJ2-7 | . | TRBV10-3 | TRBD2 | TGTGCCATCAGTGGGCGGGGGGGTCCCTACGAGCAGTACTTC | CAISGRGGPYEQYF
TRBJ1-2 | . | TRBV5-4 | . | TGTGCCAGCAGCTTTCAGGGACTGGGCTACACCTTC | CASSFQGLGYTF
TRBJ2-2 | . | TRBV9 | . | TGTGCCAGCAGCGTGGCTACCTATAACACCGGGGAGCTGTTTTTT | CASSVATYNTGELFF
TRBJ2-7 | . | TRBV5-5 | . | TGTGCCAGCAGCTTGGGTGGGGAAGGCGAGCAGTACTTC | CASSLGGEGEQYF
TRBJ2-1 | . | TRBV19 | . | TGTGCCAGTAGCCTCACTAACCCCTACAATGAGCAGTTCTTC | CASSLTNPYNEQFF
TRBJ2-7 | . | TRBV29-1 | . | TGCAGCGTTGAAGATCGAGCGGACTACGAGCAGTACTTC | CSVEDRADYEQYF
TRBJ1-6 | . | TRBV4-1 | . | TGCGCCAGCAGCCAAGAGGCCGGACAGATTAATTCACCCCTCCACTTT | CASSQEAGQINSPLHF
TRBJ1-6 | . | TRBV7-6 | . | TGTGCCAGCAGCTTAGCCTCCCCTTACAGTTCTTATAATTCACCCCTCCACTTT | CASSLASPYSSYNSPLHF